These 21 T cell receptor beta chains were sequenced from one sample in a study of T cells in women clearing cervical HPV infection. Generated by immunoSEQ multiplex PCR, the TCRdb table keeps only in-frame clones and is missing some. The listing records around 19,000 clones. Sequencing used blood buffy coat. These receptors were obtained from a woman aged 18-69 years with a cervical HPV16 infection that either progressed to CIN3+ or cleared (not recorded which).

Details on this clone: Read coverage stops 3 residues before the CDR3 terminus; the germline J gene supplies the remainder. The rearrangement uses TRBV4-1 and TRBJ1-5; no clear D. The germline V gene encodes CDR1 MGHRA and CDR2 YSYEKL. The CDR3 extends over 13 amino acids. Trimming took off 0 bases at V and 9 bases at J, with 9 bases between the two ends. The CDR3 is CASSQDLAGPQHF. The CDR3 DNA, read in part, is TGCGCCAGCAGCCAAGACCTAGCGGGGCCC.

Notes on this clone: Coverage ceases 3 residues before the CDR3 finishes, and the germline J gene fills in the end. V usage is TRBV5-6 and J usage is TRBJ1-5; D call uncertain. The CDR3 has 13 residues. Germline CDR1 is SGHDT and CDR2 is YYEEEE. The V end lost 4 bases, the J end lost 3 bases, and 8 bases lay between the germline ends. CDR3 residues: CASSDGVNQPQHF. The CDR3 DNA, read in part, is TGTGCCAGCAGCGACGGGGTCAATCAGCCC.

CDR3 sequence reads: CASSLSPGQGAYGAFF. CDR3 bases read: TGTGCCAGCTCACTAAGTCCGGGACAGGGGGCCTATGGC. The V call is TRBV18, the J call TRBJ1-1; 12 positions match TRBD1. The missing CDR3 end, 3 residues past where the read stops, is filled in from the germline J gene. The CDR3 is made up of 16 amino acids. In germline, CDR1 is KGHSH, CDR2 LQKENI.

On this clone itself: With the read ending 3 residues before the CDR3 end, the germline J gene is used to fill in that end. The J gene is TRBJ1-1, the V gene TRBV6-2 or TRBV6-3, with TRBD1 as a possible D gene (6 bases). Germline V gene lookup returns CDR1 MNHEY and CDR2 SVGEGT. This CDR3 spans 16 amino acids. The sequenced part of the CDR3 DNA is TGTGCCAGCAGTTACTCCCATAGGGGGGGGGAATTTACG. Protein product: CASSYSHRGGEFT. The CDR3 in its entirety is CASSYSHRGGEFTAFF.

Worth noting for this clone: The read falls 3 residues short of the CDR3 end, and the missing part is taken from the germline J gene. V usage is TRBV16 and J usage is TRBJ1-2; maybe TRBD1 (5 bases). The V end was cut by 4 bases, the J end by 0 bases, with 15 bases between. CDR3 size: 16 residues. Germline assignment: CDR1 KGHSY and CDR2 FQNENV. CDR3 bases read: TGTGCCAGCAGCCGATTACAGGCTGGAGCTAACTATGGC. Its protein is CASSRLQAGANYG. The whole CDR3 protein is CASSRLQAGANYGYTF.

According to its frequency, this clone is medium-sized. The read stops 3 residues short of the end of the CDR3; the missing end is completed from the germline J gene. The chain links TRBV19 to TRBJ1-2; 7 nucleotides agree with TRBD1. This CDR3 comprises 13 residues. The germline V gene has CDR1 LNHDA and CDR2 SQIVND (reference sequence). The CDR3 bases that were read are TGTGCCAGCAGACGAGGGGGCGCAGGTTTC. Translation: CASRRGGAGF. The CDR3 in full is CASRRGGAGFYTF.

Of note for this clone: The read falls 3 residues short of the CDR3 end, and the missing part is taken from the germline J gene. This sequence joins TRBV7-9 and TRBJ1-2; no reliable D call. CDR1 SEHNR and CDR2 FQNEAQ come from the germline V gene (reference sequence). CDR3 length: 15 amino acids. CDR3 DNA, as far as it was read: TGTGCCAGCAGCTTAGGATCAGGAGTGGAGGGCTCC. Its protein product is CASSLGSGVEGS. Given in full, the CDR3 is CASSLGSGVEGSYTF.

A remark on this clone: The read comes to an end 3 residues before the CDR3 does, leaving the germline J gene to fill in the end. V and J are TRBV19 and TRBJ1-2; unclear D gene. The CDR3 extends over 16 amino acids. Germline loops: CDR1 LNHDA, CDR2 SQIVND (reference sequence). This CDR3 reads CASSIVAGLAKNIYTF. Partial CDR3 DNA: TGTGCCAGTAGTATAGTGGCGGGATTAGCCAAAAACATC.

Notes on this clone: The CDR3 end is not reached by the read, which stops 3 residues before it; the germline J gene fills it in. V and J are TRBV25-1 and TRBJ1-1; 7 bases line up with TRBD1. CDR1 is MGHDK and CDR2 is SYGVNS in the germline V gene. This CDR3 spans 14 amino acids. The sequenced CDR3 bases are TGTGCCAGCAGTGAATCCCGACAGGGAATCGGA. Its protein is CASSESRQGIG. The whole CDR3 region reads CASSESRQGIGAFF.

As regards this clone: From the germline J gene comes the end of the CDR3, since the read stops 3 residues before it. This chain uses TRBV7-2 with TRBJ1-1; TRBD1 matches at 9 bases. CDR3 length: 15 amino acids. Germline-derived CDR1 and CDR2 are SGHTA and FQGNSA. CDR3 bases read: TGTGCCAGCAGCTTAGGACAGGGGGGGGAGGGCCTC. The encoded protein is CASSLGQGGEGL. Given in full, the CDR3 is CASSLGQGGEGLAFF.

Remarks on this clone: From the germline J gene comes the end of the CDR3, since the read stops 3 residues before it. The chain combines TRBV20-1 with TRBJ1-4; the match to TRBD1 covers 10 bases. The CDR3 is made up of 14 amino acids. Per the germline V gene, CDR1 is DFQATT and CDR2 is SNEGSKA (reference sequence). The junction had 11 bases not matched to a gene; V was cut back by 6 bases and J by 10 bases. The sequenced part of the CDR3 DNA is TGCAGTGCCAGACTCGGGACAGGGGTGGGAAAA. It codes for CSARLGTGVGK. The full CDR3 protein reads CSARLGTGVGKLFF.

Turning to this clone: Read coverage stops 3 residues before the CDR3 terminus; the germline J gene supplies the remainder. The chain uses TRBV4-2 and TRBJ2-2, with D uncertain. The CDR3 is 14 residues long. V was shortened by 3 bases and J by 5 bases, with 10 bases between the two germline ends. Germline CDR1 is LGHNA and CDR2 is YNFKEQ. The covered CDR3 bases are TGTGCCAGCAGCCACACCGCGGTAACCGGGGAG. Residues: CASSHTAVTGE. The whole CDR3 sequence reads CASSHTAVTGELFF.

Concerning this clone: The missing CDR3 end, 3 residues past where the read stops, is filled in from the germline J gene. V is TRBV18 and J is TRBJ2-1; TRBD1 matches 9 bases. V gave up 5 bases and J gave up 5 bases; unmatched junction bases: 10. Germline CDR1 and CDR2: KGHSH and LQKENI. The CDR3 sequence is 16 residues long. The CDR3 protein is CASSSGFGTGNNEQFF. The covered CDR3 bases are TGTGCCAGCTCAAGCGGTTTCGGGACAGGGAACAATGAG.

As to this clone: The observed sequence ends 3 residues before the CDR3 terminus, with the missing tail filled in from the germline J gene. The rearrangement uses TRBV4-1 and TRBJ2-5, with D possibly matching TRBD1 (5 bases). V was trimmed by 4 bases and J by 5 bases, leaving 14 bases between them. This CDR3 is built from 14 residues. CDR1 and CDR2 from the germline V gene are MGHRA and YSYEKL. CDR3 in amino acids: CASSPGHLGETQYF. The part of the CDR3 DNA that was read is TGCGCCAGCAGCCCAGGACACCTCGGGGAGACC.

Concerning this clone: Read coverage stops 3 residues before the CDR3 terminus; the germline J gene supplies the remainder. The chain couples TRBV2 to TRBJ2-1; 12 bases align to TRBD2. Germline V gene sequence: CDR1 SNHLY, CDR2 FYNNEI. The CDR3 extends over 15 amino acids. The J segment lost 9 bases and the V segment lost 5 bases, leaving 8 bases of the junction unmatched. The CDR3 loop reads CASSPLAGGRSEQFF. CDR3 DNA (partial): TGTGCCAGCAGTCCTCTAGCGGGGGGGCGAAGTGAG.

On this clone: The missing CDR3 end, 3 residues past where the read stops, is filled in from the germline J gene. This chain uses TRBV19 with TRBJ2-5; 7 bases fit TRBD1. The CDR3 loop spans 16 amino acids. V was clipped by 5 bases and J by 0 bases; unmatched bases: 9. Germline V gene lookup returns CDR1 LNHDA and CDR2 SQIVND (reference sequence). Here the CDR3 reads CASSQPRDRDQETQYF. The DNA read from the CDR3 is TGTGCCAGTAGTCAACCCCGCGACAGGGACCAAGAGACC.

As regards this clone: The read terminates 3 residues before the CDR3 end, so the remaining end is supplied by the germline J gene. The genes are TRBV5-1 and TRBJ2-2; 8 bases agree with TRBD1. Trimming at V came to 4 bases and at J to 2 bases, leaving 7 bases not matched to a gene. The CDR3 totals 16 residues. The germline V gene has CDR1 SGHRS and CDR2 YFSETQ. CDR3 sequence: CASSLQTGVNTGELFF. The covered CDR3 bases are TGCGCCAGCAGCCTTCAGACAGGGGTTAACACCGGGGAG.

On this clone itself: The DNA ends 3 residues before the CDR3 does, and the rest of the CDR3 is filled in from the germline J gene. This chain joins TRBV7-2 and TRBJ2-5; TRBD2 matches at 8 bases. CDR1 is SGHTA, CDR2 FQGNSA, per germline. CDR3 length equals 15 residues. The V gene end was trimmed by 0 bases and the J gene end by 5 bases; junction bases not matched to a gene: 5. CDR3 in amino acids: CASSLAAGGSETQYF. The covered CDR3 bases are TGTGCCAGCAGCTTAGCGGCGGGGGGTAGCGAGACC.

Remarks on this clone: Read sequence stops 3 residues before the CDR3 end, and the germline J gene provides the missing end. Additional DNA sequences in this sample encode the identical CDR3. This sequence joins TRBV19 and TRBJ2-5; 7 bases are shared with TRBD1. V was pared by 4 bases and J by 5 bases, with 10 bases of the junction left unmatched. Germline CDR1 LNHDA, CDR2 SQIVND (reference sequence). The CDR3 has 15 amino acids. The CDR3 bases that were read are TGTGCCAGTAGTAAACCAAGGGGACAGCAGGAGACC. Translating it yields CASSKPRGQQET. The entire CDR3 protein is CASSKPRGQQETQYF.

Note on this clone: Coverage ceases 3 residues before the CDR3 finishes, and the germline J gene fills in the end. This rearrangement joins TRBV7-2 to TRBJ2-3; 10 positions match TRBD2. Losses at the gene ends were 5 bases for V and 6 bases for J; bases not matched to a gene: 8. CDR1 and CDR2 (germline): SGHTA, FQGNSA. This CDR3 comprises 15 residues. The chain's CDR3 is CASSNKRGGPDTQYF. Incomplete CDR3 DNA: TGTGCCAGCAGCAACAAGCGGGGGGGCCCCGATACG.

Note on this clone: The sequence runs out 3 residues before the end of the CDR3; the remainder is reconstructed from the germline J gene. The chain links TRBV2 to TRBJ2-2, with 8 positions matching TRBD2. The CDR3 is made up of 14 amino acids. V shed 3 bases, J shed 5 bases, and the junction held 2 bases outside the gene matches. From germline, CDR1 is SNHLY and CDR2 FYNNEI. This CDR3 reads CASSDREGTGELFF. CDR3 DNA (partial): TGTGCCAGCAGTGACCGGGAGGGGACCGGGGAG.